A single sample is the source of the 2 T cell receptor beta chains below, sequenced in a study of shared clonotypes between healthy human individuals. Naive CD8 isolation took CD45RO-negative cells positively selected for CCR7 and excluded terminally differentiated effector memory CD45RA+ cells. Clones were sequenced by immunoSEQ multiplex PCR, and TCRdb holds only the in-frame ones, with some missing. The sample has roughly 1,800,000 clones; approximately 95% are singletons. Sample: naive CD8+ T cells sorted from blood. These receptors originate from a man younger than 35 in good health.

This sequence joins TRBV5-6 and TRBJ2-7; D perhaps matches TRBD2 (5 bases). Germline CDR1 and CDR2: SGHDT and YYEEEE. Trimming left V 4 bases short and J 6 bases short, with 17 bases between. The CDR3 loop spans 14 amino acids. The CDR3 loop reads CASSNGVLAVEQYF. In DNA, the CDR3 is TGTGCCAGCAGCAACGGAGTCCTAGCAGTCGAGCAGTACTTC.

V usage is TRBV4-1 and J usage is TRBJ1-6, with unresolved D. Per germline, CDR1 MGHRA and CDR2 YSYEKL. V gave up 1 base and J gave up 7 bases, with 14 bases separating them. This CDR3 region has 16 residues. The CDR3 nucleotides are TGCGCCAGCAGCCAAGTTACGGTCAGACCCAATTCACCCCTCCACTTT. It encodes CASSQVTVRPNSPLHF.